This paragraph reports one T cell receptor beta chain. Each recovered donor of Cohort 3 presented with two negative PCRs, clearance, or symptom resolution. Measured with immunoSEQ multiplex PCR; TCRdb has only the in-frame clones, and not every one. The table lists hundreds of thousands of clones, 84% of them singletons. The CDR3 spans 15 residues. Germline CDR1 reads KGHSH; CDR2 reads LQKENI. Trimming stripped 5 bases from V and 2 bases from J, with 16 bases between. This specimen belongs to a study of blood T cell repertoires in COVID-19. Study at large: Collection of acute and convalescent COVID-19 samples took place in the United States, Italy and Spain. T cells, B-cell-depleted T cells, or PBMCs provided the cDNA or gDNA that served as material.

The TCR originated in a middle-aged woman who had recovered from COVID-19. This chain uses TRBV18 with TRBJ2-7; D perhaps matches TRBD2 (5 bases). The sample taken for sequencing was PBMCs or T cells enriched from blood (not recorded which). The CDR3 sequence: CASSSLAVETYEQYF. As DNA, the CDR3 is TGTGCCAGCTCATCGCTAGCCGTCGAAACCTACGAGCAGTACTTC.